This TCR beta chain was observed in a study of human thymus T cells. To note about this clone: Its antigen remains unknown.

V lost 8 bases to trimming and J lost 5 bases, with 9 bases between them. This CDR3 comprises 11 residues. Per the germline V gene, CDR1 is MDHEN and CDR2 is SYDVKM. In corrective heart surgery, resections were taken, and these provided the thymus tissue. Finnish infants who were healthy and having corrective surgery for congenital heart defects made up the donors. Study results and limitations: Unrelated individuals had highly overlapping thymic repertoires, as reported in related research. There appeared to be biased usage of V and J genes in thymic and blood repertoires.

The table came from immunoSEQ multiplex PCR; TCRdb's copy has only in-frame clones and leaves some out. The sample holds 75,000 to 90,000 clones; roughly 96% are singletons and the top ten take 0.031%. Sequences were obtained from thymus tissue. This chain connects TRBV28 to TRBJ1-1, with D hard to call. The sequence derives from a boy in the first two years of life with a congenital heart defect but otherwise immunologically healthy. CDR3 residues: CASSWMTEAFF. The CDR3 DNA follows: TGTGCCAGCTCGTGGATGACTGAAGCTTTCTTT.